The clone carrying this T cell receptor (beta chain) was counted at least ten times. According to the study, genomic DNA was the template for TCR beta VDJ and CDR3 profiling. Using its own MiXCR run on the reads, TCRdb lists one record per CDR3 protein. Counted here are about 220,000 distinct CDR3 sequences, roughly 35% occurring once; the ten biggest clones make up roughly 1.1%. The data originate from a study of CD8+CD57+ T cells in acquired aplastic anemia. Study context: Each DNA sample taken from sorted CD4+ and CD8+ cells came to around 3.4 ug on average.

This clonotype was obtained from a human donor in good health, serving as a control. Sequencing was carried out using sorted CD4+, CD8+, or CD8+CD57+ T cells (not recorded which) from PBMCs.

DNA for the CDR3: TGTGCCAGCAGCCCCTTCACCGGGGAGCTGTTTTTT. The encoded protein is CASSPFTGELFF. This sequence joins TRBV7-3 and TRBJ2-2; D not certain. Germline loops: CDR1 SGHTA, CDR2 FQGTGA. This CDR3 comprises 12 residues. V was pared by 5 bases and J by 4 bases, with 5 bases between.